This T cell receptor beta chain was identified in a study of CD8 T cells in ankylosing spondylitis. Study-wide results and limits: Clones linked to the disease showed a CD8+ phenotype. They occurred at relatively low frequencies in peripheral blood. Seemingly characteristic of ankylosing spondylitis blood was a TCR beta motif consisting of about 8 highly homologous variants.

Germline CDR1 reads SGHKS; CDR2 reads YYEKEE (reference sequence). Trimming took 6 bases from V and 3 from J; bases not matched to a gene: 8. The CDR3 loop spans 17 amino acids. This clonotype has only a few counts. What it recognizes is unknown. Making use of molecular barcodes, quantitative 5'-RACE generated TCR beta libraries. TCRdb passed the 5' RACE reads through MiXCR, listing each CDR3 protein once. The table shows roughly 170,000 distinct CDR3 sequences, with 9.8% occurring only once. This TCR was sampled from a female donor with ankylosing spondylitis or in good health (not recorded which). The chain links TRBV5-5 to TRBJ2-2, with 13 bases that match TRBD2. Input material: blood, either unsorted or a sorted T cell fraction (not recorded which). CDR3 sequence (DNA): TGTGCCAGCATGGAACTAGCGGGAGGGAGAGACACCGGGGAGCTGTTTTTT. Translated, it gives CASMELAGGRDTGELFF.